The 10 T cell receptor beta chains listed next were all sequenced from one sample in a study of blood T cell repertoires in COVID-19. The method was immunoSEQ multiplex PCR; TCRdb's version includes in-frame clones alone and lacks a portion of them. Among some 250,000 clones listed, around 84% were seen once. Sequenced input: peripheral blood. The receptors originated from a man between 60 and 75 years old with acute or convalescent COVID-19.

This clone was observed a handful of times. The chain links TRBV28 to TRBJ2-7, with a possible D match to TRBD2 (6 bases). Germline CDR1 is MDHEN and CDR2 is SYDVKM. Trimming cost V 6 bases and J 0 bases, with 15 bases left between them. This CDR3 region has 15 residues. The CDR3 protein is CASRPYSGSSYEQYF. DNA for the CDR3: TGTGCCAGCAGGCCTTATAGCGGAAGCTCCTACGAGCAGTACTTC.

The chain has TRBV7-2 and TRBJ2-2; D gene unclear. V lost 5 bases to trimming and J lost 0 bases, with 4 bases between them. Germline V gene sequence: CDR1 SGHTA, CDR2 FQGNSA. The CDR3 is 13 residues long. CDR3 sequence: CASSPSNTGELFF. The CDR3 nucleotides read TGTGCCAGCAGCCCCTCGAACACCGGGGAGCTGTTTTTT.

In regard to this clone: At one end, the junction sequence differs from germline, possibly due to a read error. The chain couples TRBV7-7 to TRBJ2-7; 10 positions match TRBD1. Per germline, CDR1 SSHAT and CDR2 FNYEAQ (reference sequence). This CDR3 has 15 residues. CDR3 loop: CASSLGQGLAYEQYF. DNA of the CDR3: TGTGCTAGCAGCCTGGGACAGGGGTTAGCCTACGAGCAGTACTTC. Filled out from reference TRBV7-7 and TRBJ2-7, the complete variable domain reads GAGVSQSPRYKVTKRGQDVTLRCDPISSHATLYWYQQALGQGPEFLTYFNYEAQPDKSGLPSDRFSAERPEGSISTLTIQRTEQRDSAMYRCASSLGQGLAYEQYFGPGTRLTVT.

The chain carries TRBV3-1 (or the pseudogene TRBV3-2) and TRBJ1-5; D gene unclear. Looked up from germline, CDR1 is LGHDT and CDR2 is YNNKEL (reference sequence). The germline V and J ends were trimmed by 1 base and 7 bases, with 11 bases remaining between them. The CDR3 totals 14 residues. In nucleotides, the CDR3 is TGTGCCAGCAGCCAAGTAGTGGGAGGCCAGCCCCAGCATTTT. Encoded protein: CASSQVVGGQPQHF.

The rearrangement links TRBV9 to TRBJ2-7; TRBD2 matches 12 bases. Trimming at V came to 0 bases and at J to 5 bases, leaving 3 bases not matched to a gene. CDR1 and CDR2 from the germline V gene are SGDLS and YYNGEE. This CDR3 is built from 15 residues. In DNA form, the CDR3 reads TGTGCCAGCAGCGTAGGACTAGCGGGAGTAGACGAGCAGTACTTC. Translated, it gives CASSVGLAGVDEQYF.

The chain recombines TRBV7-3 with TRBJ1-2; tentatively, D is TRBD1 (6 bases). Germline assignment: CDR1 SGHTA and CDR2 FQGTGA. Trimming took 5 bases from V and 8 from J, leaving 15 bases between them. This CDR3 is 13 amino acids long. CDR3 protein: CASSRIGGDGYTF. The CDR3 DNA is TGTGCCAGCAGCCGTATAGGGGGGGACGGCTACACCTTC.

The CDR3 DNA is TGTGCCAGCAGCGACGGGACAGGGCGTAATCAGCCCCAGCATTTT. This codes for CASSDGTGRNQPQHF. The chain combines TRBV5-4 with TRBJ1-5; TRBD1 matches at 9 bases. J was trimmed by 4 bases and V by 4 bases; bases with no gene match: 6. The CDR3 contains 15 residues. Germline V gene lookup returns CDR1 SGHNT and CDR2 YYREEE (reference sequence). Supplemented by reference TRBV5-4 and TRBJ1-5, the full variable domain reads ETGVTQSPTHLIKTRGQQVTLRCSSQSGHNTVSWYQQALGQGPQFIFQYYREEENGRGNFPPRFSGLQFPNYSSELNVNALELDDSALYLCASSDGTGRNQPQHFGDGTRLSIL.

The chain employs TRBV29-1 and TRBJ1-1, with D perhaps matching TRBD1 (5 bases). The V end lost 4 bases, the J end lost 4 bases, and 13 bases lay between the germline ends. The CDR3 has 13 amino acids. Germline loops: CDR1 SQVTM, CDR2 ANQGSEA. CDR3 protein: CSVGGGWTTEAFF. CDR3 nucleotide sequence: TGCAGCGTTGGCGGGGGGTGGACCACTGAAGCTTTCTTT.

This chain uses TRBV5-1 with TRBJ1-4, with D tentatively TRBD1 (5 bases). Trimming shortened V by 3 bases and J by 8 bases, and 11 bases separated the two germline ends. Per germline, CDR1 SGHRS and CDR2 YFSETQ. This CDR3 is 13 amino acids long. CDR3 in DNA: TGCGCCAGCAGCTGGACACCAGGGGAAAAACTGTTTTTT. It is translated as CASSWTPGEKLFF.

The chain uses TRBV3-1 (or the pseudogene TRBV3-2) and TRBJ2-3; 8 bases match TRBD2. After removal of 3 bases from V and 2 bases from J, the junction contained 13 bases not matched to a gene. Germline-derived CDR1 and CDR2 are LGHDT and YNNKEL (reference sequence). The length of the CDR3 is 18 residues. CDR3 sequence (DNA): TGTGCCAGCAGCCACCCTCCCGGGGCGGGGGGATTCACAGATACGCAGTATTTT. Translating it yields CASSHPPGAGGFTDTQYF.